The rows below give T cell receptor beta chains drawn from one sample of a study of cytomegalovirus exposure and HLA in healthy donors. The assay was immunoSEQ multiplex PCR, and TCRdb's table has in-frame clones only and misses some. This sample has 55,000 to 65,000 clones; roughly 90% occur once, and the top ten carry 3%. Sample: PBMCs. The receptors were sampled from a man younger than 35 in good health and CMV-seronegative. Both conserved end residues are part of each CDR3. A D gene is named only where the DNA matches it firmly. Size tells how often a clone was seen (once, few, many) or the class of an expanded clone, and some rows leave it out.

clone_size d_call j_call v_call cdr3_nt cdr3_aa
- - TRBJ1-5 TRBV6-1 TGTGCCAGCAGTGCCCAGCCGGGGGGCGCAGGCAATCAGCCCCAGCATTTT CASSAQPGGAGNQPQHF
- - TRBJ2-1 TRBV15 TGTGCCACCAGCGGTCCGGAGATGAGCTCCTACAATGAGCAGTTCTTC CATSGPEMSSYNEQFF
- TRBD2 TRBJ2-3 TRBV28 TGTGCCAGCAGTTACGTAAAAACTAGCGGGACGGCAGATACGCAGTATTTT CASSYVKTSGTADTQYF
- TRBD1 TRBJ2-5 TRBV27 TGTGCCAGCAGTTTAATCCCCCCCGCGGACAGGGGGACCCGGGAGACCCAGTACTTC CASSLIPPADRGTRETQYF
- - TRBJ1-5 TRBV19 TGTGCCAGTAGTGTTCAGGGCCGCAATCAGCCCCAGCATTTT CASSVQGRNQPQHF
- - TRBJ2-2 TRBV18 TGTGCCAGCTCTCTACTCCCCCAGGGCACCGGGGAGCTGTTTTTT CASSLLPQGTGELFF
- TRBD1 TRBJ1-4 TRBV29-1 TGCAGCGTCCGAGGCGGGACAGAGAATGAAAAACTGTTTTTT CSVRGGTENEKLFF
- TRBD1 TRBJ2-7 TRBV15 TGTGCCACCAGCAGAGGATCACTCTCTTGGGACAGGGGGTTGTACGAGCAGTACTTC CATSRGSLSWDRGLYEQYF
- - TRBJ2-1 TRBV5-1 TGCGCCAGCAGCTTGGTAGGGGGTAGCTCCTACAATGAGCAGTTCTTC CASSLVGGSSYNEQFF
- TRBD1 TRBJ2-7 TRBV6-5 TGTGCCAGCAGAGCGGACAGGGTGTCCGAGCAGTACTTC CASRADRVSEQYF
- TRBD2 TRBJ2-1 TRBV9 TGTGCCAGCAGCCCCTCTGGGGGGGGAGGGCCAAACAATGAGCAGTTCTTC CASSPSGGGGPNNEQFF
- TRBD2 TRBJ2-2 TRBV9 TGTGCCAGCAGCGCCCCGACTAGCGGTAACACCGGGGAGCTGTTTTTT CASSAPTSGNTGELFF
- TRBD1 TRBJ1-1 TRBV4-1 TGCGCCAGCAGCCCAGGGGGGTTCCGGGGCAGCAGGAACACTGAAGCTTTCTTT CASSPGGFRGSRNTEAFF
- TRBD2 TRBJ2-3 TRBV2 TGTGCCAGCCGTGGACTAGCGGAGATCACAGATACGCAGTATTTT CASRGLAEITDTQYF
- - TRBJ1-4 TRBV7-9 TGTGCCAGCAGCCCCCGAGGGGGTGGCAATGAAAAACTGTTTTTT CASSPRGGGNEKLFF
once - TRBJ2-3 TRBV11-2 TGTGCCAGCAGCCCTGGGCTGGCAGGGACGCAGTATTTT CASSPGLAGTQYF
- - TRBJ1-2 TRBV19 TGTGCCAGTAGTATGGCCCTTACGCGTCAGGGTTCTAACTATGGCTACACCTTC CASSMALTRQGSNYGYTF
- TRBD1 TRBJ2-1 TRBV6-1 TGTGCCAGCAAAAGACAGGGGGAACTCTACAATGAGCAGTTCTTC CASKRQGELYNEQFF
- TRBD1 TRBJ2-3 TRBV25-1 TGTGCCAGCAGTACCGGGACAGGGAGCACAGATACGCAGTATTTT CASSTGTGSTDTQYF
- TRBD1 TRBJ1-1 TRBV7-8 TGTGCCAGCAACTCAAAGACAGGGGGCCCAAACACTGAAGCTTTCTTT CASNSKTGGPNTEAFF
once TRBD2 TRBJ2-1 TRBV6-4 TGTGCCAGCAGCTTAGCGGGAGGGAGGGATGAGCAGTTCTTC CASSLAGGRDEQFF
- - TRBJ1-1 TRBV6-1 TGTGCCAGCAGTGGTAGTTTGAACACTGAAGCTTTCTTT CASSGSLNTEAFF
- TRBD1 TRBJ1-5 TRBV7-2 TGTGCCAGCAGCCTCCCCCCGGACAGGGCTAACAATCAGCCCCAGCATTTT CASSLPPDRANNQPQHF
- - TRBJ2-1 TRBV6-4 TGTGCCAGCACAAATTCGTTCGGCAATGAGCAGTTCTTC CASTNSFGNEQFF
- TRBD1 TRBJ1-5 TRBV18 TGTGCCAGCTCACCACCGATGGCAGGGGGAAATAGCAATCAGCCCCAGCATTTT CASSPPMAGGNSNQPQHF
- TRBD1 TRBJ2-3 TRBV9 TGTGCCAGCAGCGTAGAAGACAGGGGCACAGATACGCAGTATTTT CASSVEDRGTDTQYF
- - TRBJ2-7 TRBV4-2 TGTGCCAGCAGCAAAAGAGGTACAGGAAAAAACTCCTACGAGCAGTACTTC CASSKRGTGKNSYEQYF
- - TRBJ2-1 TRBV9 TGTGCCAGCAGCGTAAGGGCAGGGATCAATGAGCAGTTCTTC CASSVRAGINEQFF
- TRBD2 TRBJ2-3 TRBV14 TGTGCCAGCAGCCAAGCCGGGAGGAGCCCAGATACGCAGTATTTT CASSQAGRSPDTQYF
- TRBD1 TRBJ2-6 TRBV28 TGTGCCAGCAGTTTATCACAGGGGGCGGGCTCTGGGGCCAACGTCCTGACTTTC CASSLSQGAGSGANVLTF
- - TRBJ2-2 TRBV4-1 TGCGCCAGCAGCCAAGCTAGGGTGGGAGCTAACACCGGGGAGCTGTTTTTT CASSQARVGANTGELFF
- TRBD1 TRBJ1-1 TRBV19 TGTGCCAGTAGTGACAGGGTCGCCTCCTTCACTGAAGCTTTCTTT CASSDRVASFTEAFF
- TRBD1 TRBJ2-1 TRBV28 TGTGCCAGCAGCCCCTACAGGGGGATCGGGTACAATGAGCAGTTCTTC CASSPYRGIGYNEQFF
- TRBD2 TRBJ2-2 TRBV27 TGTGCCAGCAGTTCGGGACTAGCGGGAGCCATCGGGGAGCTGTTTTTT CASSSGLAGAIGELFF
- TRBD2 TRBJ2-1 TRBV2 TGTGCCAGCAGTAAGACTAGCGGGACTTACAATGAGCAGTTCTTC CASSKTSGTYNEQFF
- - TRBJ2-2 TRBV6-5 TGTGCCAGCAGCGACACTTCGAACACCGGGGAGCTGTTTTTT CASSDTSNTGELFF
- - TRBJ2-7 TRBV19 TGTGCCAGTAGTATTTCGGCCGGTCCTAGTCCTTACGAGCAGTACTTC CASSISAGPSPYEQYF
- - TRBJ2-3 TRBV28 TGTGCCAGCAGTCAAGGGCCTTGGGAGGCGCAGTATTTT CASSQGPWEAQYF
- TRBD1 TRBJ1-1 TRBV27 TGTGCCAGCAGTTCATCAGGGGGTTCCTTGGCCGAAGCTTTCTTT CASSSSGGSLAEAFF